The 9 T cell receptor beta chains below come from one sample, sequenced in a study of T cell clonality in common variable immunodeficiency (dated by TCRdb to between 2015 and 2016). To prepare the library, the immunoSEQ multiplex PCR assay was applied. This is the immuneACCESS table as TCRdb keeps it, with only in-frame sequences that have V and J called. A part of the clones is gone; compared with another copy, unresolved V genes explain less than half, and the rest is unexplained. This sample shows 35,000 to 55,000 clones, and none of them turns up only once. The top ten clones comprise 8.5% to 12% of the sample. Sequenced: peripheral blood mononuclear cells. All receptors come from a person aged 18-69 years in good health.

This clone was counted many times. Here the CDR3 reads CATLRQYPTNEKLFF. The sequenced part of the CDR3 DNA is TGTGCCACCCTCAGACAGTACCCAACTAATGAAAAA. The chain recombines TRBV28 with TRBJ1-4; possible D gene TRBD1, 5 bases. From the germline J gene comes the end of the CDR3, since the read stops 3 residues before it. The CDR3 totals 15 residues. With 10 bases removed from V and 0 bases from J, the gap between germline ends came to 15 bases. Per germline, CDR1 MDHEN and CDR2 SYDVKM.

This clone appeared many times. The read finishes 3 residues shy of the CDR3 end, and the germline J gene is used to complete it. The chain recombines TRBV29-1 with TRBJ1-2; D may be TRBD1 (6 bases). Germline assignment: CDR1 SQVTM and CDR2 ANQGSEA. The CDR3 spans 13 residues. This chain's CDR3 is CSVEQSGADGYTF. The covered CDR3 bases are TGCAGCGTTGAACAATCAGGGGCTGACGGC.

In this sample, this clone turned up many times. The read terminates 3 residues before the CDR3 end, so the remaining end is supplied by the germline J gene. The chain combines TRBV5-6 with TRBJ1-2, with D maybe TRBD1 (5 bases). The V end lost 1 base, the J end lost 7 bases, and 11 bases lay between the germline ends. Germline V gene data show CDR1 as SGHDT and CDR2 as YYEEEE. The CDR3 loop spans 13 amino acids. The covered CDR3 bases are TGTGCCAGCAGCTTGTTGTCCAGGGCTGGC. Its protein product is CASSLLSRAG. The entire CDR3 sequence reads CASSLLSRAGYTF.

This clone has ten or more counts. The CDR3 end falls 3 residues outside the read, so it is completed with the germline J gene. J is TRBJ2-7 and V is TRBV4-1; D call uncertain. The CDR3 is made up of 15 amino acids. Germline CDR1 and CDR2: MGHRA and YSYEKL. V was cut by 2 bases and J by 0 bases, with 11 bases left in between. The covered CDR3 bases are TGCGCCAGCAGCCAACCAGGCAGGAGCTCCTACGAG. Translation gives CASSQPGRSSYE. The complete CDR3 protein is CASSQPGRSSYEQYF.

This clone was picked up many times. The read is 3 residues too short to cover the CDR3 end, so that end is filled in from the germline J gene. The chain has TRBV5-1 and TRBJ2-5; possible D gene TRBD2, 5 bases. Trimming stripped 0 bases from V and 3 bases from J, with 9 bases between. The CDR3 is made up of 14 amino acids. CDR1 and CDR2 from the germline V gene are SGHRS and YFSETQ. The CDR3 DNA, read in part, is TGCGCCAGCAGCTTGGCCCGAGCGGAAGAGACC. Amino acids: CASSLARAEET. In full, the CDR3 is CASSLARAEETQYF. Together with reference TRBV5-1 and TRBJ2-5, the CDR3 gives the full variable domain: KAGVTQTPRYLIKTRGQQVTLSCSPISGHRSVSWYQQTPGQGLQFLFEYFSETQRNKGNFPGRFSGRQFSNSRSEMNVSTLELGDSALYLCASSLARAEETQYFGPGTRLLVL.

In this sample, this clone turned up many times. The sequenced fragment ends 3 residues before the CDR3 boundary, so the rest is inferred from the germline J gene. The chain combines TRBV20-1 with TRBJ2-7; tentatively, D is TRBD2 (6 bases). Trimming stripped 1 base from V and 2 bases from J, with 9 bases between. Germline CDR1 DFQATT, CDR2 SNEGSKA (reference sequence). This CDR3 comprises 13 residues. Incomplete CDR3 DNA: TGCAGTGCTAGAGGGGGGGAACCCTACGAG. Translation gives CSARGGEPYE. The entire CDR3 protein reads CSARGGEPYEQYF.

This clone showed up many times. The read is 3 residues too short to cover the CDR3 end, so that end is filled in from the germline J gene. The rearrangement links TRBV29-1 to TRBJ2-3, with TRBD2 as a possible D gene (5 bases). The CDR3 is 13 residues long. Trimming took off 6 bases at V and 8 bases at J, with 18 bases between the two ends. Germline V CDR1 and CDR2: SQVTM, ANQGSEA. CDR3 DNA, as far as it was read: TGCAGCGTCGCCCGTGGGTCCAGCGGTACG. This sequence encodes CSVARGSSGT. The full CDR3 protein is CSVARGSSGTQYF.

This clone was observed many times. The sequence runs out 3 residues before the end of the CDR3; the remainder is reconstructed from the germline J gene. The rearrangement links TRBV7-2 to TRBJ2-1; 8 positions match TRBD2. Germline CDR1 SGHTA, CDR2 FQGNSA. The length of the CDR3 is 15 residues. V trimming: 2 bases; J trimming: 0 bases; junction bases outside the gene matches: 0. Here the CDR3 reads CASSLSGSSYNEQFF. CDR3 DNA (partial): TGTGCCAGCAGCTTAAGCGGGAGCTCCTACAATGAG.

This clone has ten or more counts. The missing CDR3 end, 3 residues past where the read stops, is filled in from the germline J gene. This chain uses TRBV9 with TRBJ1-5; D is unclear. The germline V gene has CDR1 SGDLS and CDR2 YYNGEE. The CDR3 has 14 residues. The V end lost 0 bases, the J end lost 5 bases, and 9 bases lay between the germline ends. Partial CDR3 DNA: TGTGCCAGCAGCGTAGGTGGCTCCTATCAGCCC. Translation: CASSVGGSYQP. The entire CDR3 is CASSVGGSYQPQHF.